The 25 T cell receptor beta chains given below trace back to one sample, sequenced in a study of T cells in Graves' hyperthyroidism and ophthalmopathy. It was RNA transcripts that yielded the amplified TCR beta CDR3 regions. TCR CDR3 regions were first amplified by RT-PCR with HTBI primers. MiXCR, applied by TCRdb to the multiplex PCR reads, yields one record per CDR3 protein. The sample contains some 600,000 distinct CDR3 sequences, around 14% of which appear only once. The sample was blood. Every receptor here comes from a woman aged 25 to 39 with Graves' hyperthyroidism that later progressed to Graves' ophthalmopathy.

This clonotype was picked up many times. The V call is TRBV4-1, the J call TRBJ1-1; D remains ambiguous. This CDR3 is built from 14 residues. Germline assignment: CDR1 MGHRA and CDR2 YSYEKL. The V end lost 0 bases, the J end lost 11 bases, and 16 bases lay between the germline ends. Here the CDR3 reads CASSQDGREGSAFF. The CDR3 bases are TGCGCCAGCAGCCAAGATGGTCGGGAGGGATCGGCTTTCTTT.

Turning to this clonotype: A much larger clone lies a single base off, so this may be a read error. This sequence joins TRBV18 and TRBJ1-1, with 10 positions matching TRBD1. V gave up 4 bases and J gave up 4 bases; unmatched junction bases: 9. Germline loops: CDR1 KGHSH, CDR2 LQKENI. This CDR3 spans 16 amino acids. The CDR3 DNA is TGTGCCAGCTCACTAACGAGTCGGACAGGGGGCACTGAAGCTTTCTTT. Translated, it gives CASSLTSRTGGTEAFF.

In this sample, this clonotype turned up many times. The chain uses TRBV6-2 or TRBV6-3 and TRBJ2-7, with 9 nucleotides matching TRBD1. The CDR3 has 15 amino acids. J was trimmed by 4 bases and V by 4 bases; bases with no gene match: 8. Per the germline V gene, CDR1 is MNHEY and CDR2 is SVGEGT. The CDR3 reads CASSFRDRDHYEQYF. As DNA, the CDR3 is TGTGCCAGCAGTTTCCGGGACAGGGATCATTACGAGCAGTACTTC.

To note about this clonotype: Given a much more abundant clone one base away, this may be a read error. The chain couples TRBV6-2 or TRBV6-3 to TRBJ2-7; tentatively, D is TRBD1 or TRBD2 (6 bases each). The V end was cut by 11 bases, the J end by 4 bases, with 18 bases between. The CDR3 consists of 13 residues. Germline CDR1 reads MNHEY; CDR2 reads SVGEGT. The DNA for the CDR3 is TGTGCCCCAGGGGAACCGGGGGATTACGAGCAGTACTTC. Translated, it gives CAPGEPGDYEQYF.

On this clonotype itself: One base away lies a much larger clone, so this may be a sequencing read error. The chain is built from TRBV6-2 or TRBV6-3 and TRBJ2-2, with 12 bases lining up with TRBD2. J was trimmed by 7 bases and V by 8 bases; bases with no gene match: 8. Germline CDR1 MNHEY, CDR2 SVGEGT. This CDR3 comprises 15 residues. The CDR3 DNA sequence: TGTGCCAGCGGAGGACTAGCGGGATGTTACGGGGAGCTGTTTTTT. Translation: CASGGLAGCYGELFF.

This clonotype was counted a few times. CDR3 loop: CASSQGTSGAAETQYF. The CDR3, as DNA: TGCGCCAGCAGCCAAGGGACTAGCGGGGCCGCAGAGACCCAGTACTTC. This chain joins TRBV4-1 and TRBJ2-5; 12 positions agree with TRBD2. The germline CDR1 and CDR2 sequences are MGHRA and YSYEKL. The ends lost 1 base at V and 4 bases at J; junction bases unmatched: 4. The CDR3 spans 16 residues.

This clonotype showed up many times. The chain links TRBV6-1 to TRBJ2-3; 8 bases match TRBD1. Trimming took 5 bases from V and 4 from J; bases not matched to a gene: 5. CDR1 is MNHNS and CDR2 is SASEGT in the germline V gene. This CDR3 is built from 14 residues. CDR3: CASSRDRWPDTQYF. CDR3 in DNA: TGTGCCAGCAGTCGGGACAGGTGGCCAGATACGCAGTATTTT.

The rearrangement links TRBV6-1 to TRBJ2-7; D might be TRBD1 or TRBD2, each matching 5 bases. The V end was cut by 7 bases, the J end by 5 bases, with 15 bases between. Germline assignment: CDR1 MNHNS and CDR2 SASEGT. The CDR3 has 13 amino acids. The CDR3 DNA reads as TGTGCCAGCATACCGGGACCATGGCACGAGCAGTACTTC. Its protein is CASIPGPWHEQYF.

This clonotype was seen at least ten times. V and J are TRBV20-1 and TRBJ2-7, with 9 bases aligning to TRBD2. This CDR3 is built from 15 residues. Trimming at V came to 0 bases and at J to 5 bases, leaving 8 bases not matched to a gene. Germline V CDR1 and CDR2: DFQATT, SNEGSKA (reference sequence). The CDR3 DNA sequence: TGCAGTGCTAGAGAACCGGGACTAGCACGCCACGAGCAGTACTTC. It encodes CSAREPGLARHEQYF.

The table lists this clonotype with a few counts. The chain combines TRBV18 with TRBJ1-5; D ambiguous. With 6 bases removed from V and 6 bases from J, the gap between germline ends came to 15 bases. This CDR3 spans 14 amino acids. CDR1 is KGHSH and CDR2 is LQKENI in the germline V gene. The CDR3 sequence: CASSPGTESQPQHF. The CDR3 DNA reads TGTGCCAGCTCTCCAGGAACAGAGAGTCAGCCCCAGCATTTT. Using reference TRBV18 and TRBJ1-5 for the parts outside the CDR3, the full variable domain is NAGVMQNPRHLVRRRGQEARLRCSPMKGHSHVYWYRQLPEEGLKFMVYLQKENIIDESGMPKERFSAEFPKEGPSILRIQQVVRGDSAAYFCASSPGTESQPQHFGDGTRLSIL.

The chain uses TRBV24-1 and TRBJ2-1; 14 nucleotides match TRBD2. The CDR3 length is 14 residues. CDR1 and CDR2 from the germline V gene are KGHDR and SFDVKD. V shed 9 bases, J shed 7 bases, and the junction held 4 bases outside the gene matches. CDR3 DNA sequence: TGTGCCACCGGGACTAGCGGGAGAGGGAATGAGCAGTTCTTC. Encoded protein: CATGTSGRGNEQFF.

This chain links TRBV2 with TRBJ2-1; the match to TRBD2 covers 15 bases. The V segment lost 6 bases and the J segment 5 bases; nucleotides outside the gene matches: 8. Germline V gives CDR1 SNHLY, CDR2 FYNNEI. CDR3 size: 17 residues. DNA of the CDR3: TGTGCCAGCAGATGGACTAGCGGGAGGGGATCCCACAATGAGCAGTTCTTC. Protein sequence: CASRWTSGRGSHNEQFF.

This clonotype was observed a few times. This chain connects TRBV6-1 to TRBJ2-1, with a possible D match to TRBD1 (6 bases). The CDR3 covers 14 residues. Per the germline V gene, CDR1 is MNHNS and CDR2 is SASEGT. Trimming removed 8 bases from V and 9 bases from J, with 20 bases in between. CDR3 coding DNA: TGTGCCAGCGGGGGCGGGCGGCCGGGCGGTGAGCAGTTCTTC. Protein product: CASGGGRPGGEQFF.

Ten or more counts support this clonotype. This rearrangement joins TRBV11-2 to TRBJ2-7; D gene ambiguous. V lost 0 bases and J lost 6, with 6 bases in between. There are 12 residues in the CDR3. Germline V gene sequence: CDR1 SGHAT, CDR2 FQNNGV. Written as DNA, the CDR3 is TGTGCCAGCAGCTTAGAAACTCTCGAGCAGTACTTC. It translates to CASSLETLEQYF.

This clonotype was seen many times. In nucleotides, the CDR3 is TGTGCCAGCAGCTATCGGACAGGGAGCCACACCATATATTTT. This translates into CASSYRTGSHTIYF. This rearrangement joins TRBV3-1 to TRBJ1-3, with 8 bases identical to TRBD1. CDR1 LGHDT and CDR2 YNNKEL come from the germline V gene (reference sequence). V shed 5 bases and J 8 bases; nucleotides not matched to a gene: 8. The length of the CDR3 is 14 residues.

This clonotype was detected many times. The CDR3 loop reads CASKEGRFNSPLHF. DNA of the CDR3: TGTGCCAGCAAGGAAGGTCGGTTTAATTCACCCCTCCACTTT. The gene calls are TRBV28 and TRBJ1-6; D is uncertain. Trimming removed 7 bases at V and 6 bases at J, with 13 bases between. Looked up from germline, CDR1 is MDHEN and CDR2 is SYDVKM. The CDR3 length is 14 residues.

This clonotype was detected many times. The CDR3: CASSPRGPSTDTQYF. In DNA form, the CDR3 reads TGTGCCAGCAGCCCTAGGGGACCCAGCACAGATACGCAGTATTTT. The V and J genes are TRBV12-3 or TRBV12-4 and TRBJ2-3; D is tentatively TRBD1 or TRBD2 (5 bases each). The CDR3 is 15 residues long. V lost 6 bases to trimming and J lost 0 bases, with 13 bases between them.

This clonotype was seen at least ten times. This rearrangement joins TRBV2 to TRBJ1-6; D gene unclear. The V end lost 3 bases, the J end lost 7 bases, and 7 bases lay between the germline ends. This CDR3 comprises 13 residues. The germline V gene encodes CDR1 SNHLY and CDR2 FYNNEI. DNA for the CDR3: TGTGCCAGCAGTGAGGGCAGAAATTCACCCCTCCACTTT. Translating gives CASSEGRNSPLHF. Filled out from reference TRBV2 and TRBJ1-6, the complete variable domain reads EPEVTQTPSHQVTQMGQEVILRCVPISNHLYFYWYRQILGQKVEFLVSFYNNEISEKSEIFDDQFSVERPDGSNFTLKIRSTKLEDSAMYFCASSEGRNSPLHFGNGTRLTVT.

This clonotype has more than one count but fewer than ten. As the CDR3 is not closed by the conserved phenylalanine or tryptophan, this likely results from a read error. The chain joins TRBV20-1 to TRBJ1-1, with 7 bases matching TRBD1. This CDR3 comprises 13 residues. The trim removed 2 bases at V and 1 base at J, leaving 1 base unmatched. Germline loops: CDR1 DFQATT, CDR2 SNEGSKA (reference sequence). The CDR3 bases are TGCAGTGCTAGACGACAGGGGAACACTGAAGCTTTCCTT. Encoded protein: CSARRQGNTEAFL.

The table lists this clonotype with many counts. The V gene is TRBV20-1, the J gene TRBJ1-5; 7 bases are a match to TRBD1. V was clipped by 0 bases and J by 6 bases; unmatched bases: 14. Per the germline V gene, CDR1 is DFQATT and CDR2 is SNEGSKA (reference sequence). CDR3 size: 17 residues. CDR3 sequence reads: CSARDRREGGMGQPQHF. As DNA, the CDR3 is TGCAGTGCTAGAGATAGGCGGGAAGGGGGCATGGGTCAGCCCCAGCATTTT.

V and J are TRBV16 and TRBJ1-3; D gene unclear. The CDR3 totals 17 residues. The V and J ends lost 6 bases and 4 bases respectively, with 22 bases between them. CDR1 and CDR2 (germline): KGHSY, FQNENV. CDR3 sequence reads: CASSSQPRNSGGNTIYF. The CDR3 nucleotides read TGTGCCAGCAGTTCACAGCCAAGAAACTCGGGAGGAAACACCATATATTTT. The whole variable domain, remainder taken from reference TRBV16 and TRBJ1-3, is GEEVAQTPKHLVRGEGQKAKLYCAPIKGHSYVFWYQQVLKNEFKFLISFQNENVFDETGMPKERFSAKCLPNSPCSLEIQATKLEDSAVYFCASSSQPRNSGGNTIYFGEGSWLTVV.

A note on this clonotype: One base away lies a much larger clone, so this may be a sequencing read error. This chain links TRBV18 with TRBJ2-2; 9 positions agree with TRBD2. Germline-derived CDR1 and CDR2 are KGHSH and LQKENI. The CDR3 spans 17 residues. CDR3 DNA: TGTGCCGGCTCATCGACGACTAGCGGATCAAACACCGGGGAGCTGTTTTTT. This gives the protein CAGSSTTSGSNTGELFF.

This clonotype was seen more than once but under ten times. The chain combines TRBV19 with TRBJ2-7; D could derive from TRBD1 or TRBD2 (5 bases each). Germline loops: CDR1 LNHDA, CDR2 SQIVND (reference sequence). The V end was cut by 5 bases, the J end by 2 bases, with 13 bases between. CDR3 length equals 14 residues. In DNA form, the CDR3 reads TGTGCCAGTAGTGGGGGTTTAGGGGCCTACGAGCAGTACTTC. Translation: CASSGGLGAYEQYF.

This clonotype has at least ten counts. This sequence joins TRBV6-2 or TRBV6-3 and TRBJ1-2; D gene ambiguous. Per germline, CDR1 MNHEY and CDR2 SVGEGT. The CDR3 sequence is 12 residues long. Trimming removed 5 bases at V and 5 bases at J, with 9 bases between. The CDR3 coding sequence is TGTGCCAGCAGTCTGGACTGGTATGGCTACACCTTC. It is translated as CASSLDWYGYTF.

This clonotype came up many times. V gene TRBV29-1 combines with J gene TRBJ1-1, with 10 bases identical to TRBD1. Trimming removed 7 bases from V and 4 bases from J; junction bases left unmatched: 9. The CDR3 runs to 14 residues. The germline CDR1 and CDR2 sequences are SQVTM and ANQGSEA. The CDR3 DNA sequence: TGCAGCGCACTAGGGGACAGGGGTAGCACTGAAGCTTTCTTT. Amino acid sequence: CSALGDRGSTEAFF.